This T cell receptor beta chain originates from a study of blood T cells in healthy people across ages. Study-wide results and caveats: Naive T cell percentage by flow cytometry tracked strongly with beta diversity.

This clonotype occurred many times. Its antigen remains unidentified. Germline CDR1 MGHRA, CDR2 YSYEKL. CDR3 length equals 17 residues. The trim removed 3 bases at V and 5 bases at J, leaving 11 bases unmatched. Primers used in a second PCR of roughly 7 to 12 cycles were a sample-barcoded 5' primer and a J-beta primer mix. From the 5' RACE reads, TCRdb called clonotypes with MiXCR, one entry per CDR3 protein. The data contain around 870,000 distinct CDR3 sequences, about 30% of them singletons. The sample comprised blood. This receptor was taken from a woman over 75 in good health. The rearrangement links TRBV4-1 to TRBJ2-5; 11 bases match TRBD1. In nucleotides, the CDR3 is TGCGCCAGCAGCCACGGACAGGGGGCGGGAGGGATGGAGACCCAGTACTTC. This gives the protein CASSHGQGAGGMETQYF.